This is a list of T cell receptor beta chains from one sample in a study of cytomegalovirus exposure and HLA in healthy donors. Produced via immunoSEQ multiplex PCR; TCRdb's table is partial and in-frame only. The table lists hundreds of thousands of clones, more than 70% of them singletons. Sequences were obtained from PBMCs. The receptors shown here come from a boy younger than 18 in good health and CMV-seronegative. Both conserved end residues are part of each CDR3.

V gene,J gene,CDR3 protein
TRBV5-1,TRBJ2-5,CASSFGKGETQYF
TRBV27,TRBJ1-2,CASSLGPRDYGYTF
TRBV7-8,TRBJ1-2,CTGSYGRNPSLYGYTF
TRBV2,TRBJ1-3,CASSKDRGPGNTIYF
TRBV29-1,TRBJ2-3,CSVERQGARDTQYF
TRBV18,TRBJ2-7,CASSPQMGQGSYEQYF
TRBV19,TRBJ2-7,CASSIRRGESGASYEQYF
TRBV6-4,TRBJ2-3,CASSDKAGDSTDTQYF
TRBV7-6,TRBJ2-7,CASSLRGRLFYEQYF
TRBV5-1,TRBJ2-7,CASSFTGTGGDEQYF
TRBV11-3,TRBJ2-7,CASSASGTGTHEQYF
TRBV4-1,TRBJ2-7,CASSDRQGRVYEQYF
TRBV5-1,TRBJ1-1,CASGGGMNTEAFF
TRBV2,TRBJ2-1,CASRPGLRNGDEQFF
TRBV6-1,TRBJ2-3,CASRPIASADTQYF
TRBV10-2,TRBJ2-1,CASSHLRGRPLGNEQFF
TRBV7-2,TRBJ2-1,CASSLDGSSYNEQFF
TRBV7-2,TRBJ1-1,CASSLQGAPNTEAFF
TRBV30,NA,CAWSVIGGRGYEQYF
TRBV12-2,TRBJ1-1,CASRLEGGHGTEAFF
TRBV7-9,TRBJ1-1,CASRPKQGNEHGKAFF
TRBV6-1,TRBJ2-7,CASSEGTGGSYEQYF
TRBV9,TRBJ1-1,CASSVGDRGWTEAFF
TRBV27,TRBJ2-1,CASSSFYNEQFF
TRBV19,TRBJ2-5,CASSTDRGQETQYF
TRBV5-1,TRBJ2-2,CASSLGPFTGNTGELFF
TRBV10-3,TRBJ2-1,CAVQGSYNEQFF
TRBV5-4,TRBJ2-7,CASSLRASGSYEQYF
TRBV7-9,TRBJ2-3,CASSLGLAGDTDTQYF
TRBV7-6,TRBJ1-1,CASSFRADTEAFF
TRBV6-4,TRBJ2-6,CASRGQGAAGANVLTF
TRBV14,TRBJ2-7,CASSQTSGGTYEQYF
TRBV15,TRBJ1-4,CATSRIMSEKLFF
TRBV29-1,TRBJ1-5,CSAGQGGGQPQHF
TRBV6-5,TRBJ1-5,CASSTNSQPQHF
TRBV7-9,TRBJ1-3,CASSLGDRAGNTIYF
TRBV4-1,TRBJ1-2,CASSHAVTYGYTF
TRBV11-3,TRBJ2-4,CASSLEGTGGNIQYF
TRBV27,TRBJ1-1,CASSPLTGLNTEAFF
TRBV5-6,TRBJ2-7,CASSQQLSYEQYF
TRBV6-6,TRBJ1-1,CASRPSDRGRITEAFF
TRBV5-6,TRBJ2-3,CASSQGLAGTDTQYF
TRBV30,TRBJ1-2,CAWSTGGGYTF
TRBV19,TRBJ2-1,CASSPGTSGLSYNEQFF
TRBV7-8,TRBJ2-5,CASSLGVQETQYF
TRBV19,TRBJ1-3,CASRSTGGRGNTIYF
TRBV25-1,TRBJ1-4,CASSVAEKLFF
TRBV2,TRBJ2-2,CASSELGQAPNTGELFF
TRBV11-3,TRBJ2-2,CASSFDTTGELFF
TRBV2,TRBJ1-5,CASKETRQGARAQHF
TRBV16,TRBJ2-7,CASSRPSGGADYEQYF
TRBV10-1,TRBJ2-5,CASFRHGGNQETQYF
TRBV15,TRBJ1-1,CATSRDLLNTEAFF
TRBV5-1,TRBJ1-2,CASTGSNGYTF
TRBV7-8,TRBJ2-7,CASSVALTGTGGYEQYF